This TCR beta chain was identified during a study of regulatory T cells in long-lasting Graves disease. The study, taken as a whole, reports: Compared with new cases, persistent Graves' patients showed reduced TCR diversity.

The trim removed 4 bases at V and 5 bases at J, leaving 7 bases unmatched. The CDR3 is 14 amino acids. From germline, CDR1 is PRHDT and CDR2 FYEKMQ (reference sequence). Arm-PCR of CDR3 regions with iRepertoire HTBI primers generated TCR beta libraries. TCRdb ran MiXCR on the multiplex PCR reads and lists one entry per CDR3 protein. The sample has about 610,000 distinct CDR3 sequences; roughly 15% are singletons. Time point described: newly diagnosed GD, antithyroid drugs for less than 3 months. Making the TCR library involved RNA that had been extracted from PBMCs. This clonotype was observed at least ten times. Its specificity is unknown. The sample was also reused in another study, on T cells in Graves' hyperthyroidism and ophthalmopathy.

The clonotype was recovered from a man between 18 and 29 years old with Graves disease. This material consisted of peripheral blood mononuclear cells (PBMCs), taken at new diagnosis, from a patient treated with antithyroid drugs. The V and J genes are TRBV13 and TRBJ2-5, with 7 nucleotides matching TRBD1. The CDR3, as DNA: TGTGCCAGCAGCTACGGGACAGTCGGCGAGACCCAGTACTTC. Residues: CASSYGTVGETQYF.